This passage covers 23 T cell receptor beta chains from one sample sequenced in a study of vaccination effects on CD4 cells after COVID-19. Clones were sequenced by immunoSEQ multiplex PCR, and TCRdb holds only the in-frame ones, with some missing. Of approximately 83,000 clones in the sample, 77% are singletons; the top ten hold under 1.2%. No antigens are known for them. Pools of viral peptides were used by the ViraFEST assay to expand antigen-specific CD4+ T cells ahead of sequencing. With more than nine days of culture completed, CD4+ T cells were isolated. Participants were given two doses of BNT162b2 or mRNA-1273 vaccine. Specimen: CD4+ T cells from PBMCs cultured with HCoV-OC43 spike peptides, collected after COVID-19 vaccination. The subset was: HCoV-OC43 spike overlapping peptide pool stimulation. All receptors derive from a human donor who received a COVID-19 vaccine.

The CDR3 DNA reads as TGTGCCAGCACTCGAAGACTAGCGGCTGTTAATGAGCAGTTCTTC. Protein sequence: CASTRRLAAVNEQFF. This sequence joins TRBV2 and TRBJ2-1, with 9 positions matching TRBD2. The CDR3 is made up of 15 amino acids. The ends lost 7 bases at V and 7 bases at J; junction bases unmatched: 11. Germline V lookup: CDR1 SNHLY, CDR2 FYNNEI.

This clone has more than one count but fewer than ten. The chain employs TRBV7-8 and TRBJ2-7, with D maybe TRBD1 (5 bases). V was shortened by 9 bases and J by 3 bases, with 15 bases between the two germline ends. This CDR3 has 13 residues. Germline V CDR1 and CDR2: SGHVS, FQNEAQ. CDR3 nucleotides: TGTGCCAGTAACTCAGGGCCTAACTACGAGCAGTACGTC. Translation gives CASNSGPNYEQYV.

This chain connects TRBV19 to TRBJ1-2; 7 nucleotides align to TRBD1. The J segment lost 7 bases and the V segment lost 6 bases, leaving 14 bases of the junction unmatched. CDR1 and CDR2 (germline): LNHDA, SQIVND (reference sequence). The CDR3 length is 15 residues. CDR3 region: CASRDPGQPSGGYTF. CDR3 DNA sequence: TGTGCCAGTAGAGATCCGGGACAGCCCTCGGGTGGCTACACCTTC.

Comment on this clone: The sample holds other DNA sequences that translate to the same CDR3. The chain links TRBV6-1 to TRBJ1-3; no firm D call. The CDR3 is 13 residues long. With 2 bases removed from V and 0 bases from J, the gap between germline ends came to 2 bases. Germline V gene lookup returns CDR1 MNHNS and CDR2 SASEGT. The DNA of the CDR3 is TGTGCCAGCAGTGAATACTCTGGAAACACCATATATTTT. It specifies CASSEYSGNTIYF.

This clone was seen just once. The chain carries TRBV3-1 (or the pseudogene TRBV3-2) and TRBJ1-2; D remains unclear. CDR1 and CDR2 from the germline V gene are LGHDT and YNNKEL (reference sequence). This CDR3 has 14 amino acids. V lost 3 bases, J lost 8 bases, and 16 bases lay in between. This chain's CDR3 is CASSQLSPLEGYTF. Written as DNA, the CDR3 is TGTGCCAGCAGCCAGTTAAGCCCCCTGGAGGGCTACACCTTC.

This clone occurred a few times. This chain connects TRBV6-5 to TRBJ1-1; no firm D call. Germline CDR1 reads MNHEY; CDR2 reads SVGAGI. The V end lost 7 bases, the J end lost 1 base, and 10 bases lay between the germline ends. This CDR3 is built from 13 residues. The DNA for the CDR3 is TGTGCCAGCACTTATACCAGGAACACTGAAGCTTTCTTT. Its protein is CASTYTRNTEAFF.

The chain has TRBV12-5 and TRBJ1-5; tentatively, D is TRBD1 (6 bases). In germline, CDR1 is LGHNT, CDR2 FRNRAP. V gave up 6 bases and J gave up 0 bases, with 12 bases separating them. The CDR3 covers 15 residues. In DNA, the CDR3 is TGTGCTAGTGGCCCCGGACAGTCTAGCAATCAGCCCCAGCATTTT. Its protein is CASGPGQSSNQPQHF.

The rearrangement links TRBV25-1 to TRBJ2-7, with D unresolved. Trimming shortened V by 5 bases and J by 1 base, and 0 bases separated the two germline ends. This CDR3 is built from 10 residues. Germline assignment: CDR1 MGHDK and CDR2 SYGVNS. This chain's CDR3 is CASSSYEQYV. The CDR3 region has the DNA TGTGCCAGCAGTTCCTACGAGCAGTACGTC.

The chain employs TRBV7-9 and TRBJ1-1, with D unclear. Between the trimmed V and J ends, which lost 1 base and 2 bases, there was a span of 11 bases. CDR1 and CDR2 from the germline V gene are SEHNR and FQNEAQ (reference sequence). The CDR3 runs to 15 residues. The CDR3, as DNA: TGTGCCAGCAGCTTAGGTAAGGGTCCCAACACTGAAGCTTTCTTT. Residues: CASSLGKGPNTEAFF.

The V gene is TRBV7-9, the J gene TRBJ1-2; D unclear. The CDR3 length is 16 residues. Trimming stripped 1 base from V and 0 bases from J, with 12 bases between. Germline V gene sequence: CDR1 SEHNR, CDR2 FQNEAQ (reference sequence). For the CDR3, the DNA is TGTGCCAGCAGCTTAGGACACTCAGGAGCTAACTATGGCTACACCTTC. This encodes CASSLGHSGANYGYTF.

The chain combines TRBV7-9 with TRBJ1-4; D is uncertain. The V end was cut by 1 base, the J end by 2 bases, with 8 bases between. Germline values: CDR1 SEHNR, CDR2 FQNEAQ (reference sequence). The CDR3 has 15 residues. In DNA form, the CDR3 reads TGTGCCAGCAGCTTAGTCGGGCATACTAATGAAAAACTGTTTTTT. This sequence encodes CASSLVGHTNEKLFF.

This chain joins TRBV5-1 and TRBJ2-5; D not certain. The germline V gene has CDR1 SGHRS and CDR2 YFSETQ. V lost 5 bases and J lost 4, with 15 bases in between. There are 14 residues in the CDR3. The CDR3 bases are TGCGCCAGCAGACCCTTGGGGTCGTCAGAGACCCAGTACTTC. Translated: CASRPLGSSETQYF. Filled out from reference TRBV5-1 and TRBJ2-5, the complete variable domain reads KAGVTQTPRYLIKTRGQQVTLSCSPISGHRSVSWYQQTPGQGLQFLFEYFSETQRNKGNFPGRFSGRQFSNSRSEMNVSTLELGDSALYLCASRPLGSSETQYFGPGTRLLVL.

This clone showed up just a few times. This rearrangement joins TRBV6-5 to TRBJ1-3; D is unclear. CDR1 is MNHEY and CDR2 is SVGAGI in the germline V gene. The CDR3 extends over 14 amino acids. The V gene lost 5 bases and the J gene lost 0 bases, with 8 bases spanning the gap. CDR3 in amino acids: CASSREGSGNTIYF. The CDR3 nucleotides read TGTGCCAGCAGTCGTGAGGGCTCTGGAAACACCATATATTTT.

This clone has a handful of counts. The chain links TRBV2 to TRBJ2-7; a possible D gene is TRBD2 (7 bases). The CDR3 is made up of 14 amino acids. Between the trimmed V and J ends, which lost 7 bases and 3 bases, there was a span of 16 bases. CDR1 is SNHLY, CDR2 FYNNEI, per germline. The CDR3 reads CASTFGGQIYEQYV. For the CDR3, the DNA is TGTGCCAGCACCTTCGGGGGGCAGATCTACGAGCAGTACGTC.

J is TRBJ1-4 and V is TRBV9; TRBD1 matches 9 bases. Germline V gene sequence: CDR1 SGDLS, CDR2 YYNGEE. The CDR3 extends over 14 amino acids. J lost 6 bases, V lost 3 bases, and 3 bases had no gene match. The CDR3: CASSGRQGDEKLFF. The CDR3 DNA follows: TGTGCCAGCAGCGGTAGACAGGGGGATGAAAAACTGTTTTTT.

V gene TRBV18 combines with J gene TRBJ2-5, with D possibly being TRBD1 (5 bases). The CDR3 has 12 residues. The V and J ends lost 3 bases and 5 bases respectively, with 7 bases between them. Germline loops: CDR1 KGHSH, CDR2 LQKENI. The DNA of the CDR3 is TGTGCCAGCTCACCCCCAGGGGAGACCCAGTACTTC. Protein product: CASSPPGETQYF.

The chain uses TRBV6-5 and TRBJ2-6, with unresolved D. There are 16 residues in the CDR3. Germline V gene sequence: CDR1 MNHEY, CDR2 SVGAGI. V was pared by 0 bases and J by 0 bases, with 6 bases between. CDR3 coding DNA: TGTGCCAGCAGTTACTCTTGGATCTCTGGGGCCAACGTCCTGACTTTC. It specifies CASSYSWISGANVLTF.

The J gene is TRBJ2-1, the V gene TRBV7-2; 8 bases are a match to TRBD2. V lost 1 base and J lost 4; bases outside the gene matches: 3. The CDR3 is 15 amino acids. Germline lookup yields CDR1 SGHTA and CDR2 FQGNSA. This CDR3 is CASSLVRGEYNEQFF. The CDR3 DNA is TGTGCCAGCAGCTTAGTGCGGGGGGAATACAATGAGCAGTTCTTC.

The chain links TRBV5-1 to TRBJ2-1, with 8 positions matching TRBD2. Germline loops: CDR1 SGHRS, CDR2 YFSETQ. Trimming cost V 0 bases and J 7 bases; bases outside gene matches: 6. The CDR3 loop spans 15 amino acids. CDR3 residues: CASSLVVSGANEQFF. For the CDR3, the DNA is TGCGCCAGCAGCTTGGTGGTTAGCGGGGCTAATGAGCAGTTCTTC.

This sequence joins TRBV7-2 and TRBJ2-1; 16 bases line up with TRBD2. This CDR3 has 16 residues. V shed 0 bases, J shed 9 bases, and the junction held 2 bases outside the gene matches. Germline loops: CDR1 SGHTA, CDR2 FQGNSA. CDR3 protein: CASSLAGLAGGGEQFF. CDR3 coding DNA: TGTGCCAGCAGCTTAGCGGGACTAGCGGGGGGGGGTGAGCAGTTCTTC. Together with reference TRBV7-2 and TRBJ2-1, the CDR3 gives the full variable domain: GAGVSQSPSNKVTEKGKDVELRCDPISGHTALYWYRQSLGQGLEFLIYFQGNSAPDKSGLPSDRFSAERTGGSVSTLTIQRTQQEDSAVYLCASSLAGLAGGGEQFFGPGTRLTVL.

The V and J genes are TRBV11-2 and TRBJ2-3; weak D call: TRBD1 (6 bases). The CDR3 extends over 12 amino acids. Germline loops: CDR1 SGHAT, CDR2 FQNNGV. Trimming took 2 bases from V and 10 from J, leaving 10 bases between them. The CDR3 sequence: CASSLLDSSQYF. The CDR3 bases are TGTGCCAGCAGCTTATTGGACAGTTCGCAGTATTTT.

The V call is TRBV2, the J call TRBJ1-3, with D perhaps TRBD1 (5 bases). The CDR3 is 14 amino acids. The germline V gene has CDR1 SNHLY and CDR2 FYNNEI. V shed 8 bases and J shed 4 bases, with 15 bases lying between them. The CDR3 DNA sequence: TGTGCCAGCGTGGTTGGGGGACTCGGAAACACCATATATTTT. As protein: CASVVGGLGNTIYF.

This chain links TRBV5-1 with TRBJ2-4; D perhaps matches TRBD2 (5 bases). CDR3 length: 14 residues. Trimming pared 0 bases from V and 6 bases from J, leaving 10 bases between. The germline CDR1 and CDR2 sequences are SGHRS and YFSETQ. The CDR3 reads CASSLDGSRNIQYF. CDR3 in DNA: TGCGCCAGCAGCTTGGATGGGAGTAGAAACATTCAGTACTTC.